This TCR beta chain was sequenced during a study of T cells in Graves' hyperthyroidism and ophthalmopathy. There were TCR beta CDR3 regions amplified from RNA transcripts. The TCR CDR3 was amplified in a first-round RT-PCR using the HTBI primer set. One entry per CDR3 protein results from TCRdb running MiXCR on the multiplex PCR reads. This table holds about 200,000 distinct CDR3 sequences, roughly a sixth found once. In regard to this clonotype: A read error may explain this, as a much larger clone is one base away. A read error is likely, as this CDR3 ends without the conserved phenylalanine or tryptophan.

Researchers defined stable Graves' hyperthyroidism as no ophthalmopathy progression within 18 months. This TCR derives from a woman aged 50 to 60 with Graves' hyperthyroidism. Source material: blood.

CDR3 sequence reads: CATSESGFYNEQFS. The CDR3 DNA follows: TGTGCCACCAGTGAGAGCGGATTCTACAATGAGCAGTTCTCC. The chain links TRBV24-1 to TRBJ2-1, with D maybe TRBD2 (5 bases). This CDR3 contains 14 residues. Germline CDR1 and CDR2: KGHDR and SFDVKD. The ends were cut back, 4 bases at V and 3 bases at J, with 9 bases in the middle.